This TCR beta chain came from a study of blood T cell repertoires in COVID-19. The overall study: PBMCs, B-cell-depleted T cells, or T cells were the source of the cDNA or gDNA that made up the material.

Data came from immunoSEQ multiplex PCR; TCRdb stores just in-frame clones and leaves some out. The sample shows about 210,000 clones, around 86% of them seen only once. J lost 4 bases, V lost 6 bases, and 8 bases had no gene match. In germline, CDR1 is MNHEY, CDR2 SVGAGI. The CDR3 runs to 15 residues. This chain uses TRBV6-5 with TRBJ1-5; 8 positions agree with TRBD1. Sequenced input: PBMCs or T cells enriched from blood (not recorded which). The receptor's source is a woman between 45 and 60 years old with acute COVID-19. CDR3 sequence reads: CASRQGVGPNQPQHF. For the CDR3, the DNA is TGTGCCAGCAGACAGGGGGTAGGTCCTAATCAGCCCCAGCATTTT.